This T cell receptor (beta chain) was sequenced during a study of neurological immune-mediated disorders (dated by TCRdb to between 2019 and 2020). General notes on the study: The study compared peripheral blood TCR-beta repertoires of HTLV-I-associated myelopathy (HAM/TSP) patients, multiple sclerosis patients and healthy controls using UMI-based sequencing. Technical triplicate libraries were sequenced to precisely calculate how much the frequency of each individual clone varied. The cohort was made up of 68 subjects, consisting of about 14 HAM/TSP patients, some 35 multiple sclerosis patients and 20 healthy controls. The approximately 110 TCR-beta libraries covered PBMC samples along with longitudinal samples, technical triplicates, and paired sorted CD4+ and CD8+ T-cell subsets. Results the study describes overall, beyond this receptor: The highest TCR clonal expansion was observed in HAM/TSP patients, whereas the lowest was observed in MS patients, even when compared with healthy controls. No identical CDR3 amino acid sequences were shared among expanded clones across subjects, suggesting private TCR-beta repertoires in all groups.

Inclusive of the bounding cysteine and phenylalanine, the CDR3 is 15 residues long. The read is trimmed to its CDR3 DNA, 45 bases read in frame from base 1. Trimming costs V 3 bases and J 2 bases, and their ends lie 11 bases apart. This clonotype was detected ten times or more. It has no known antigen specificity. Base-call qualities are not available, and no considerably larger clone is one nucleotide away. The time point label corresponds to: technical triplicate 3. For unsorted PBMC libraries, 2 million PBMCs were used after storage in RNAlater at -80 degrees C until RNA extraction. PBMCs were separated from peripheral blood using Ficoll-Hypaque density gradient centrifugation and then cryopreserved in liquid nitrogen. cDNA synthesis used template-switch 5'RACE with a primer carrying a 10-nucleotide random unique molecular identifier tagging each TCR transcript. Every sequencing run yielded over 190 million TCR-beta sequences covering 15-18 subjects. The RNeasy kit was used to extract total RNA. TCR-beta VDJ regions were amplified with primers for the TCR constant region and the 5'RACE anchor, using the KAPA Real-time Library Amplification kit. A first PCR added sample indexes and Illumina adaptors, after which a second PCR increased the library yield. After Ampure bead purification, the TCR product of roughly 650 bp was size-selected on a 2% E-gel SizeSelection system. Library quality was checked on a Bioanalyzer, concentration was measured with Qubit, and libraries were quantified with the Kapa Library Quantification kit before pooling. Paired-end 2 x 150 bp sequencing of the libraries was performed on an Illumina HiSeq 2500. To increase sequence diversity, about 24-32% phiX was spiked into each library pool. The study's processing was this. The quality-filtered reads were processed with the UMI-based MiGEC pipeline, whose error correction step removed more than 80% of the raw TCR sequences. IMGT germline references were used for alignment of VDJ genes, and clonotypes were defined by a unique CDR3 amino acid sequence together with V-J genes. VDJtools evaluated clonal expansion, Shannon diversity and CDR3 relatedness (CalcPairwiseDistances, ClusterSamples); CLCbio workbench built phylogenetic trees. Expanded clones were defined as having at least 8 unique UMIs, based on coefficient-of-variation modelling across technical triplicates. Through fastp at Q25 and MiXCR, TCRdb rebuilt clones from the public reads, retaining in-frame beta chains. Entries that share a CDR3 protein sequence are merged under the most common genes and DNA. These V and J calls derive from TCRdb rather than the authors' analysis. This sample has about 44,000 distinct CDR3 sequences in its table, and roughly a fifth of those were observed once. The ten largest account for approximately 4.2% of the sample.

This clonotype was sampled from a man aged 60 to 69 with HTLV-1-associated myelopathy (HAM/TSP). The V and J genes are TRBV12-3 or TRBV12-4 and TRBJ1-5; too little of a D gene remains to name it. Sequencing input: PBMCs. The CDR3 protein: CASSFGVSGNQPQHF. The nucleotide sequence is given as TGTGCCAGCAGTTTTGGGGTTAGTGGCAATCAGCCCCAGCATTTT.